This entry lists 32 T cell receptor beta chains sequenced from one sample in a study of T cell repertoires in cytomegalovirus infection. TCRdb independently ran MiXCR on the reads; one entry per CDR3 protein. The sample has roughly 760,000 distinct CDR3 sequences; less than 40% are singletons. The sequencing input was PBMCs. The receptor source for this set is a human donor in good health (CMV status not recorded). Some clones in this sample may be carry-over from other donors' samples.

This chain connects TRBV11-1 to TRBJ1-3; D perhaps matches TRBD1 (5 bases). The CDR3 loop spans 15 amino acids. Germline values: CDR1 SGHAT, CDR2 FQDESV (reference sequence). V lost 1 base to trimming and J lost 2 bases, with 9 bases between them. CDR3 DNA sequence: TGTGCCAGCAGCTTAGGTCGGACAACTGGAAACACCATATATTTT. Amino acid sequence: CASSLGRTTGNTIYF.

The chain combines TRBV26 with TRBJ1-5. TRBV26 is described as a pseudogene. CDR3 size: 13 residues. In nucleotides, the CDR3 is TGTGCCAGCAGCGTAAATACCAATCAGCCCCAGCATTTT. This gives the protein CASSVNTNQPQHF.

The sample holds a few counts of this clonotype. The rearrangement links TRBV7-6 to TRBJ1-6; no clear D gene. Germline CDR1 and CDR2: SGHVS and FNYEAQ. The V end was cut by 1 base, the J end by 6 bases, with 10 bases between. There are 15 residues in the CDR3. CDR3 nucleotide sequence: TGTGCCAGCAGCTTAGGCCGAAGCCCTAATTCACCCCTCCACTTT. Encoded protein: CASSLGRSPNSPLHF.

A few counts support this clonotype. V is TRBV6-5 and J is TRBJ1-6; D is uncertain. In germline, CDR1 is MNHEY, CDR2 SVGAGI. The CDR3 has 15 amino acids. The V end was cut by 0 bases, the J end by 8 bases, with 11 bases between. CDR3 nucleotides: TGTGCCAGCAGTTACTCTACACGGAATTATTCACCCCTCCACTTT. Translating gives CASSYSTRNYSPLHF.

The V call is TRBV20-1, the J call TRBJ1-1; D is perhaps TRBD1 (6 bases). CDR3 length: 15 amino acids. The V gene lost 3 bases and the J gene lost 4 bases, with 18 bases spanning the gap. Germline loops: CDR1 DFQATT, CDR2 SNEGSKA (reference sequence). DNA for the CDR3: TGCAGTGCTAGTCCAAAAGGGGGGCTGGGCACTGAAGCTTTCTTT. This encodes CSASPKGGLGTEAFF.

In regard to this clonotype: One end of the junction is discordant with germline, which a read error may explain. The chain carries TRBV6-5 and TRBJ2-7; TRBD1 aligns across 10 bases. Germline V gene sequence: CDR1 MNHEY, CDR2 SVGAGI. This CDR3 is 17 amino acids long. CDR3 nucleotide sequence: TGTGCCAGCAGTTACTCGGATGGGACAGGGGTATTCTACGATCAGTACTTC. It codes for CASSYSDGTGVFYDQYF.

There are a few counts of this clonotype. The rearrangement uses TRBV28 and TRBJ1-5; 7 bases map to TRBD1. Germline CDR1 and CDR2: MDHEN and SYDVKM. The V segment lost 7 bases and the J segment 6 bases; nucleotides outside the gene matches: 12. This CDR3 comprises 15 residues. CDR3 sequence: CASTPQGGTGQPQHF. CDR3 DNA: TGTGCCAGCACCCCTCAGGGGGGTACGGGTCAGCCCCAGCATTTT.

In regard to this clonotype: This CDR3 fails to terminate in the conserved phenylalanine or tryptophan, so it likely reflects a read error. The chain is built from TRBV20-1 and TRBJ2-7; D not resolved. Deletions cut 0 bases from V and 2 bases from J, with 5 bases between. The CDR3 extends over 12 amino acids. Germline CDR1 and CDR2: DFQATT and SNEGSKA (reference sequence). CDR3 DNA sequence: TGCAGTGCTAGAGACCCCCCCTACGAGCAGTACTTA. Translated: CSARDPPYEQYL.

The chain has TRBV6-1 and TRBJ2-1; 8 bases align to TRBD2. This CDR3 is 14 amino acids long. The V gene end was trimmed by 7 bases and the J gene end by 6 bases; junction bases not matched to a gene: 8. Germline CDR1 is MNHNS and CDR2 is SASEGT. CDR3: CASTNSGRGNEQFF. The CDR3 DNA is TGTGCCAGCACGAACAGCGGGAGAGGCAATGAGCAGTTCTTC.

This clonotype was seen at least ten times. Here the CDR3 DNA reads TGTGCCAGCAGCTTAGCAGGGTCCCTGCTGAATGAGCAGTTCTTC. Its translation: CASSLAGSLLNEQFF. This chain connects TRBV7-6 to TRBJ2-1; D is uncertain. In germline, CDR1 is SGHVS, CDR2 FNYEAQ. The length of the CDR3 is 15 residues. V was shortened by 0 bases and J by 7 bases, with 13 bases between the two germline ends.

This clonotype showed up just once. The CDR3 protein is CSAREGGLAKNIQYF. CDR3 in DNA: TGCAGCGCCCGGGAGGGGGGCTTAGCCAAAAACATTCAGTACTTC. The rearrangement uses TRBV29-1 and TRBJ2-4; 8 bases are a match to TRBD2. Trimming cost V 7 bases and J 0 bases; bases outside gene matches: 8. Germline CDR1 reads SQVTM; CDR2 reads ANQGSEA. The CDR3 spans 15 residues.

This clonotype was detected once. The chain joins TRBV5-4 to TRBJ2-2; a weak D match, TRBD2 (5 bases). From germline, CDR1 is SGHNT and CDR2 YYREEE (reference sequence). The CDR3 totals 12 residues. The ends were cut back, 4 bases at V and 6 bases at J, with 7 bases in the middle. The CDR3 loop reads CASSVASGELFF. The CDR3 DNA sequence: TGTGCCAGCAGCGTAGCGTCCGGGGAGCTGTTTTTT.

This clonotype was seen a few times. CDR3 in amino acids: CSARSRFYQPQHF. In DNA, the CDR3 is TGCAGTGCTAGATCCAGGTTCTATCAGCCCCAGCATTTT. The rearrangement joins TRBV20-1 to TRBJ1-5; no clear D. The germline gives CDR1 DFQATT, CDR2 SNEGSKA (reference sequence). Trimming took off 2 bases at V and 5 bases at J, with 10 bases between the two ends. This CDR3 spans 13 amino acids.

To note about this clonotype: At one of its ends the junction is not consistent with the germline gene, which may arise from a read error. The chain employs TRBV9 and TRBJ1-1, with D possibly TRBD1 on 5 matching bases. Germline lookup yields CDR1 SGDLS and CDR2 YYNGEE. The CDR3 sequence is 17 residues long. The CDR3 region has the DNA TGTTCCAGCAGCGTAGGTCTCCGGGTGGTGTTGGACACTGAAGCTTTATTT. This encodes CSSSVGLRVVLDTEALF.

The chain is built from TRBV14 and TRBJ2-2; 13 positions agree with TRBD2. The V gene end was trimmed by 5 bases and the J gene end by 6 bases; junction bases not matched to a gene: 6. This CDR3 region has 16 residues. CDR1 is SGHDN, CDR2 FVKESK, per germline. CDR3: CASSSRLAGGSGELFF. CDR3 sequence (DNA): TGTGCCAGCAGCTCCAGACTAGCGGGAGGATCCGGGGAGCTGTTTTTT.

The chain carries TRBV4-1 and TRBJ2-4; D may be TRBD1 (5 bases). The CDR3 sequence is 16 residues long. Germline V gene sequence: CDR1 MGHRA, CDR2 YSYEKL. V gave up 2 bases and J gave up 8 bases, with 19 bases separating them. The chain's CDR3 is CASSQPDMGFLDIQYF. In DNA form, the CDR3 reads TGCGCCAGCAGCCAACCGGACATGGGTTTTTTAGACATTCAGTACTTC.

The CDR3: CASSPPQRGRGDEQYF. CDR3 coding DNA: TGTGCCAGCAGTCCCCCCCAGCGGGGCCGGGGCGACGAGCAGTACTTC. The rearrangement uses TRBV28 and TRBJ2-7, with 7 bases fitting TRBD2. V was clipped by 5 bases and J by 5 bases; unmatched bases: 15. Germline V gene lookup returns CDR1 MDHEN and CDR2 SYDVKM. The CDR3 totals 16 residues.

The rearrangement uses TRBV10-3 and TRBJ2-3, with D possibly matching TRBD2 (5 bases). The length of the CDR3 is 14 residues. Trimming left V 3 bases short and J 2 bases short, with 9 bases between. Germline values: CDR1 ENHRY, CDR2 SYGVKD. Here the CDR3 reads CAISDVGDTDTQYF. The CDR3 region has the DNA TGTGCCATCAGTGATGTCGGGGACACAGATACGCAGTATTTT.

This clonotype turned up a few times. This chain links TRBV3-1 with TRBJ2-3; 9 positions match TRBD1. Germline trimming cut 5 bases from V and 2 bases from J; bases unmatched to any gene: 8. The CDR3 covers 16 residues. CDR1 LGHDT and CDR2 YNNKEL come from the germline V gene (reference sequence). The CDR3 spells CASSWTGAGDTDTQYF. The DNA for the CDR3 is TGTGCCAGCAGCTGGACAGGGGCGGGGGACACAGATACGCAGTATTTT.

V and J are TRBV14 and TRBJ2-1; maybe TRBD2 (7 bases). Germline loops: CDR1 SGHDN, CDR2 FVKESK. The CDR3 is made up of 17 amino acids. V lost 6 bases, J lost 0 bases, and 18 bases lay in between. Written as DNA, the CDR3 is TGTGCCAGCAGACCAATGGGCGGGGGCCGCTCCTACAATGAGCAGTTCTTC. It codes for CASRPMGGGRSYNEQFF.

The CDR3 DNA reads as TGCGCCAGCAGCCAGGCCCTTCCCCCTTCGTATACTGAAGCTTTCTTT. This codes for CASSQALPPSYTEAFF. The chain uses TRBV4-1 and TRBJ1-1, with D unclear. The CDR3 runs to 16 residues. The V gene's germline CDR1 is MGHRA and CDR2 YSYEKL. Between the trimmed V and J ends, which lost 3 bases and 5 bases, there was a span of 19 bases.

The chain recombines TRBV7-9 with TRBJ2-7; no reliable D call. CDR3 length equals 17 residues. V was trimmed by 2 bases and J by 7 bases, leaving 24 bases between them. The germline V gene has CDR1 SEHNR and CDR2 FQNEAQ (reference sequence). CDR3 protein: CASSLLGEAGCWWEQYF. Here the CDR3 DNA reads TGTGCCAGCAGCTTATTGGGCGAGGCAGGTTGCTGGTGGGAGCAGTACTTC.

Details on this clonotype: Since a much larger clone is just one base distant, this may be a read error. The chain combines TRBV7-2 with TRBJ1-1, with D possibly matching TRBD1 (5 bases). From germline, CDR1 is SGHTA and CDR2 FQGNSA. This CDR3 contains 14 residues. The CDR3 DNA sequence: TGTGCTCCTATTCGGGAGCGTGGGGGCACTGAAGCTTTCTTT. Amino acids: CAPIRERGGTEAFF.

The chain joins TRBV6-1 to TRBJ2-7, with TRBD2 as a possible D gene (6 bases). Germline-derived CDR1 and CDR2 are MNHNS and SASEGT. This CDR3 has 15 residues. Trimming removed 1 base from V and 0 bases from J, with 10 bases in between. CDR3 residues: CASSEGNSGSYEQYF. CDR3 nucleotide sequence: TGTGCCAGCAGTGAAGGTAATAGCGGCTCCTACGAGCAGTACTTC.

The gene calls are TRBV11-2 and TRBJ2-5; a possible D gene is TRBD1 (8 bases). The germline CDR1 and CDR2 sequences are SGHAT and FQNNGV. The CDR3 sequence is 16 residues long. The germline V and J ends were trimmed by 0 bases and 5 bases, with 16 bases remaining between them. The CDR3 DNA is TGTGCCAGCAGCTTAGACTCTGGACAGGGAGGGGAGACCCAGTACTTC. This codes for CASSLDSGQGGETQYF.

Ten or more counts support this clonotype. This chain joins TRBV7-8 and TRBJ1-1, with TRBD1 identical over 7 bases. CDR3 length: 13 amino acids. The V gene end was trimmed by 4 bases and the J gene end by 9 bases; junction bases not matched to a gene: 8. Germline V lookup: CDR1 SGHVS, CDR2 FQNEAQ. This chain's CDR3 is CASSSRQGGKAFF. CDR3 DNA: TGTGCCAGCAGCTCCCGACAGGGAGGTAAAGCTTTCTTT.

This clonotype was recorded many times. V usage is TRBV7-8 and J usage is TRBJ1-5, with TRBD1 matching over 12 bases. The CDR3 has 18 amino acids. Per the germline V gene, CDR1 is SGHVS and CDR2 is FQNEAQ. V was pared by 5 bases and J by 4 bases, with 12 bases of the junction left unmatched. This CDR3 reads CASSPTGTGGAVNQPQHF. In DNA form, the CDR3 reads TGTGCCAGCAGCCCCACCGGGACAGGGGGCGCGGTAAATCAGCCCCAGCATTTT.

This CDR3 reads CAMFRTEAFF. CDR3 nucleotide sequence: TGTGCCATGTTCCGCACTGAAGCTTTCTTT. The chain uses TRBV10-3 and TRBJ1-1, with D hard to call. V dropped 9 bases and J dropped 4 bases, with 6 bases sitting between them. Germline loops: CDR1 ENHRY, CDR2 SYGVKD. CDR3 length equals 10 residues.

J is TRBJ2-7 and V is TRBV6-8, with 9 bases that match TRBD1. This CDR3 contains 15 residues. J gave up 6 bases and V 6 bases, and 12 bases lay outside the gene matches. CDR1 and CDR2 (germline): MNHGY, SAAAGT. CDR3 in DNA: TGTGCCAGCAGGCAGCAACAGGGGGCGCGGAGCGAGCAGTACTTC. Its translation is CASRQQQGARSEQYF.

This clonotype was seen more than once but under ten times. The chain has TRBV20-1 and TRBJ2-7, with 11 positions matching TRBD2. The ends lost 5 bases at V and 4 bases at J; junction bases unmatched: 10. The CDR3 length is 15 residues. Germline CDR1 is DFQATT and CDR2 is SNEGSKA (reference sequence). The DNA of the CDR3 is TGCAGTGCTGCCCCGACTAGCGGGGTCGTATACGAGCAGTACTTC. Amino acids: CSAAPTSGVVYEQYF.

The V and J genes are TRBV4-2 and TRBJ2-1; TRBD2 agrees at 7 bases. Trimming at V came to 4 bases and at J to 4 bases, leaving 4 bases not matched to a gene. Germline assignment: CDR1 LGHNA and CDR2 YNFKEQ. This CDR3 has 14 amino acids. The CDR3 DNA reads as TGTGCCAGCAGCCGGGGGGGGGAGTACAATGAGCAGTTCTTC. Translating it yields CASSRGGEYNEQFF.

CDR3 residues: CASSSSSRTGQGPNQPQHF. CDR3 in DNA: TGTGCCAGCAGCTCGTCATCTAGGACAGGGCAGGGCCCAAATCAGCCCCAGCATTTT. This chain uses TRBV7-6 with TRBJ1-5; the match to TRBD1 covers 8 bases. The germline V gene has CDR1 SGHVS and CDR2 FNYEAQ. The ends lost 4 bases at V and 4 bases at J; junction bases unmatched: 18. There are 19 residues in the CDR3.